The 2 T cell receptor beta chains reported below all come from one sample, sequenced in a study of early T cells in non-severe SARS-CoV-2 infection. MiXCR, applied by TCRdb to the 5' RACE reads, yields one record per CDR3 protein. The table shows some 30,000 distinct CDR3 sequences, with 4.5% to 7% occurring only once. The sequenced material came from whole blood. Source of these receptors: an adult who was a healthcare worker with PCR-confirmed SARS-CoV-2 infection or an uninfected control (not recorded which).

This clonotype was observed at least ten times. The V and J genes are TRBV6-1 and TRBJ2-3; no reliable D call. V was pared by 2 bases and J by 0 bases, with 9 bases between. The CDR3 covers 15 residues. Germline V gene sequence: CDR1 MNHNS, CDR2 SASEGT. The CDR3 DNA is TGTGCCAGCAGTGAATATGGCCCTAGCACAGATACGCAGTATTTT. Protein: CASSEYGPSTDTQYF.

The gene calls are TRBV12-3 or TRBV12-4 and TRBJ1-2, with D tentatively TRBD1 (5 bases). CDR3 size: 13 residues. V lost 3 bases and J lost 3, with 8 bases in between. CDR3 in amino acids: CASSLGPDYGYTF. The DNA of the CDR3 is TGTGCCAGCAGTTTGGGGCCGGACTATGGCTACACCTTC.